This paragraph reports one TCR beta chain. Its target is unknown. The sample is drawn from a study of cytomegalovirus exposure and HLA in healthy donors. Study-wide points: Another analysis was done later, and it associated approximately 18,000 TCR beta sequences with HLA alleles at 0.05 false discovery rate. A later analysis showed HLA-associated TCR beta chains outstripping equally common others in clonal expansion.

Per germline, CDR1 WNHNN and CDR2 SYGVQD (reference sequence). The J segment lost 1 base and the V segment lost 0 bases, leaving 3 bases of the junction unmatched. The CDR3 is 16 amino acids. The PCR used 60 Vbeta and 13 Jbeta primers. Profiling relied on immunoSEQ multiplex PCR, and the TCRdb table lists in-frame clones only, not all of them. Here the sample spans approximately 170,000 clones, around four fifths being singletons. Source material: PBMCs. This chain uses TRBV10-1 with TRBJ1-3; TRBD1 matches 7 bases. This sequence originates from a female donor in good health and CMV-seronegative. The CDR3 DNA is TGCGCCAGCAGTGAGTCGGGGACAGCTTCTGGAAACACCATATATTTT. It is translated as CASSESGTASGNTIYF.